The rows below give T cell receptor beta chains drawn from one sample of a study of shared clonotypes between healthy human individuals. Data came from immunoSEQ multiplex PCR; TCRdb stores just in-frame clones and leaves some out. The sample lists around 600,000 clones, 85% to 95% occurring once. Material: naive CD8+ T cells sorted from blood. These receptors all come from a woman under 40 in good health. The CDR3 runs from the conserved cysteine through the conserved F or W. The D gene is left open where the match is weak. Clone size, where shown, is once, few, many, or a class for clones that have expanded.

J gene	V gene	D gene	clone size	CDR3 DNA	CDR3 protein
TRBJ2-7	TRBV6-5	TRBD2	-	TGTGCCAGCAGTTACTCGAGCGGGAGCTCTCACGAGCAGTACTTC	CASSYSSGSSHEQYF
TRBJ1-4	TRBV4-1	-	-	TGCGCCAGCTCCCAACAGGTTCTTCCAACTAATGAAAAACTGTTTTTT	CASSQQVLPTNEKLFF
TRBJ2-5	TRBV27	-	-	TGTGCCAGCAGTCCGGACTTAAACCAAGAGACCCAGTACTTC	CASSPDLNQETQYF
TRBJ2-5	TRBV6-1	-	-	TGTGCCAGCAGTGTTACTCCATGGGCAAAGCAAGAGACCCAGTACTTC	CASSVTPWAKQETQYF
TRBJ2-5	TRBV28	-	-	TGTGCCAGCACCCCGACAGCGTACCAAGAGACCCAGTACTTC	CASTPTAYQETQYF
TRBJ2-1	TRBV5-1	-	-	TGCGCCAGCAGCTCTGCCGGCACAGGTAAAGTTTACAATGAGCAGTTCTTC	CASSSAGTGKVYNEQFF
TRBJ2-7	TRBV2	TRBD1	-	TGTGCCAGCAGCCTGAGTACAGGGGGCGAGCAGTACTTC	CASSLSTGGEQYF
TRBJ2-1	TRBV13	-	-	TGTGCCAGCAGCTTAGGCCTTACGGGGAAACAGTTCTTC	CASSLGLTGKQFF
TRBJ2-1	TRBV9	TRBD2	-	TGTGCCAGCAGCGTAGGTGGACTAGCGGGAGTCTACAATGAGCAGTTCTTC	CASSVGGLAGVYNEQFF
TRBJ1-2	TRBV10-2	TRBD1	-	TGCGCCAGCAGTGAGTCGATACAGGGGGCCTTAGGCTACACCTTC	CASSESIQGALGYTF
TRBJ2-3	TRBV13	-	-	TGTGCCAGCAGTCAAGAGGGCTGGGAGACAGATACGCAGTATTTT	CASSQEGWETDTQYF
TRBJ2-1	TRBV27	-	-	TGTGCCAGCAGTTTAATCTTATACAATGAGCAGTTCTTC	CASSLILYNEQFF
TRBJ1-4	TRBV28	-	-	TGTGCCAGCAGTTCCCTTCGGGGGCGGGAAAAACTGTTTTTT	CASSSLRGREKLFF
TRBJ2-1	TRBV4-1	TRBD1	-	TGCGCCAGCAGCCAAACAGGGACAGGGTTTTGGGATGAGCAGTTCTTC	CASSQTGTGFWDEQFF
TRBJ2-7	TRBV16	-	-	TGTGCCAGCAGCCGACCGACTGAGTCCTACGAGCAGTACTTC	CASSRPTESYEQYF
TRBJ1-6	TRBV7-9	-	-	TGTGCCAGCAGCTTAGACTACAGGGATATGGATAACCGGAATTCACCCCTCCACTTT	CASSLDYRDMDNRNSPLHF
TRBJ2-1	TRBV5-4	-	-	TGTGCCAGCAGCTTCGACGGTTCCTACAATGAGCAGTTCTTC	CASSFDGSYNEQFF
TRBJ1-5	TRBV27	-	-	TGTGCCAGCAGTTTAGTTGGGGTTAGCAATCAGCCCCAGCATTTT	CASSLVGVSNQPQHF
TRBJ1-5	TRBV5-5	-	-	TGTGCCAGCAGCTGGGGGACGGGGATTAATCAGCCCCAGCATTTT	CASSWGTGINQPQHF
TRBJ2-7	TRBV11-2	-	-	TGTGCCAGCAGCTTAGAAGGAAGCCGCTACGAGCAGTACTTC	CASSLEGSRYEQYF
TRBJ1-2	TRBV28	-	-	TGTGCCAGCAGTTTATTAGTGGAGGGGGTAGGTGGCTACACCTTC	CASSLLVEGVGGYTF
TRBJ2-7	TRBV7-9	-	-	TGTGCCAGCAGCTCGACAGGAGGTTCCTACGAGCAGTACTTC	CASSSTGGSYEQYF
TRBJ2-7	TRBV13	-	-	TGTGCCAGCAGCAGCAGGGTGGGAGAATACGAGCAGTACTTC	CASSSRVGEYEQYF
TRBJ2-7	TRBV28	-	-	TGTGCCAGCAGTCCTGTGGTAGGGCCCCCTTTGAAGCAGTACTTC	CASSPVVGPPLKQYF
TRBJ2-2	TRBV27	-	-	TGTGCCAGCAGTTTATTCGGCGGGTTCTCCGGGGAGCTGTTTTTT	CASSLFGGFSGELFF
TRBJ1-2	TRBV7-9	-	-	TGTGCCACCTTAGGGGAAAACTATGGCTACACCTTC	CATLGENYGYTF
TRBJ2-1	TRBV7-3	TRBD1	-	TGTGCCAGCAGCTCCCGGACAGGGGGCTCCTACAATGAGCAGTTCTTC	CASSSRTGGSYNEQFF
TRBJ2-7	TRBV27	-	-	TGTGCCAGCAGTCACGGACAGATTCCACCTCTCTCCTACGAGCAGTACTTC	CASSHGQIPPLSYEQYF
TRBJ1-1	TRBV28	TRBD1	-	TGTGCCAGCAGTAACGGGGACAGGGGGTTGACTGAAGCTTTCTTT	CASSNGDRGLTEAFF
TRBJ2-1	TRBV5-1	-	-	TGCGCCAGCAGCAAGGGGGGCCCTGAGCAGTTCTTC	CASSKGGPEQFF
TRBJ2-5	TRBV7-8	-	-	TGTGCCAGCAGCTTGTCTCGGGACCCGAGGGCCCAAGAGACCCAGTACTTC	CASSLSRDPRAQETQYF
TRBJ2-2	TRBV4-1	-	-	TGCGCCAGCAGCTTGGGGACCGGGGAGCTGTTTTTT	CASSLGTGELFF
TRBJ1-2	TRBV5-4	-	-	TGTGCCAGCAGCCAGGACAGTATAGACTTC	CASSQDSIDF
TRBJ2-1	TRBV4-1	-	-	TGCGCCAGCAGCCAAGATGCCAGGGTCAATGAGCAGTTCTTC	CASSQDARVNEQFF
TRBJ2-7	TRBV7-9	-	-	TGTGCCAGCAGCTCCGGCCGAGCCTACGAGCAGTACTTC	CASSSGRAYEQYF
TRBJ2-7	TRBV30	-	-	TGTGCCTGGAGCAGGGGGGAGGGCCTTCAAGACGAGCAGTACTTC	CAWSRGEGLQDEQYF
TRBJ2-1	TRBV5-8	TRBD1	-	TGTGCCAGCAGCTTGGCCAAGGGCAGGGGGCCTGGGAATGAGCAGTTCTTC	CASSLAKGRGPGNEQFF
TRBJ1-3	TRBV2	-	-	TGTGCCAGCAGTGAATATGGCCGAAGCTCTGGAAACACCATATATTTT	CASSEYGRSSGNTIYF
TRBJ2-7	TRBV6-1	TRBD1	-	TGTGCCAGCAGTGCTGGGACAGGGCCCTACGAGCAGTACTTC	CASSAGTGPYEQYF
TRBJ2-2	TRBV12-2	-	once	TGTGCAAGTCGCTGTGACAGGGATTATAGTGAGCTGTTTTTT	CASRCDRDYSELFF
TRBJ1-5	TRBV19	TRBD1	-	TGTGCCAGTAGTAGTTACAGGGGAAACAATCAGCCCCAGCATTTT	CASSSYRGNNQPQHF
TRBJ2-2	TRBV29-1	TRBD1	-	TGCAGCGTTGAACGTCAGGGACAGGGCTCGATCGGGGAGCTGTTTTTT	CSVERQGQGSIGELFF
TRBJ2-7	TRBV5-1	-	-	TGCGCCAGCACCTCCCCCGAGGGAAGCTACGAGCAGTACTTC	CASTSPEGSYEQYF
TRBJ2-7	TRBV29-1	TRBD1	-	TGCAGCGTTCCTTCGGTGGACAGGGGGACCTTCGAGCAGTACTTC	CSVPSVDRGTFEQYF
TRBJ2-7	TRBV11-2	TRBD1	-	TGTGCCAGCAGCATGGACAGGGACTACGAGCAGTACTTC	CASSMDRDYEQYF
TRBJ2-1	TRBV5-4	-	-	TGTGCCAGCAGCTTGGCCGGTACGGACAATGAGCAGTTCTTC	CASSLAGTDNEQFF
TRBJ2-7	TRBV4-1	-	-	TGCGCCAGCAGCCTATTTGGGACACGCGGCGACGAGCAGTACTTC	CASSLFGTRGDEQYF
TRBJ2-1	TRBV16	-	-	TGTGCCAGCAGCCAATCGGAAAGATACAATGAGCAGTTCTTC	CASSQSERYNEQFF
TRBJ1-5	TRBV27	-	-	TGTGCCAGCAGTTTCCCTCCTCCCGGGGGGCCGGGGAATCAGCCCCAGCATTTT	CASSFPPPGGPGNQPQHF
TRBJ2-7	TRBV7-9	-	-	TGTGCCAGCAGCATGACCGGGGAGCAGTACTTC	CASSMTGEQYF
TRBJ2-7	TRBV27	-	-	TGTGCCAGCAGCAAAGCGGGCTCCTACGAGCAGTACTTC	CASSKAGSYEQYF
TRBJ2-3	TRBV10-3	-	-	TGTGCCATCAGTGAGTCGGGCTCCACAGATACGCAGTATTTT	CAISESGSTDTQYF
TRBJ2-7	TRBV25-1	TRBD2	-	TGTGCCAGCAGTGAACTAGCGGGAGGGTACGAGCAGTACTTC	CASSELAGGYEQYF
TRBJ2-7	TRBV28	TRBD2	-	TGTGCCAGCAGTTTCGCGGGAGCTACCTACGAGCAGTACTTC	CASSFAGATYEQYF
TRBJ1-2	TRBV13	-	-	TGTGCCAGCAGCCCTGGGCACCACGACAGTTATGGCTACACCTTC	CASSPGHHDSYGYTF
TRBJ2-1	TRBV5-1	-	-	TGCGCCAGCAGCGAACATAACACAGGGTCCCCTTACAATGAGCAGTTCTTC	CASSEHNTGSPYNEQFF
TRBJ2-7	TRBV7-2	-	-	TGTGCCAGCAGCTTAGATCCCCTTGGGTTTGCCTACGAGCAGTACTTC	CASSLDPLGFAYEQYF
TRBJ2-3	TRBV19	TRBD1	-	TGTGCCAGTAGTATCGGGCAGGGGGTAACAGATACGCAGTATTTT	CASSIGQGVTDTQYF
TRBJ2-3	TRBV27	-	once	TGTGCCAGCAGGATAACGAGCACAGATACGCAGTATTTT	CASRITSTDTQYF
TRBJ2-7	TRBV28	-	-	TGTGCCAGCAGTTCCTCCGGGACGTCTTCCCTCTACGAGCAGTACTTC	CASSSSGTSSLYEQYF